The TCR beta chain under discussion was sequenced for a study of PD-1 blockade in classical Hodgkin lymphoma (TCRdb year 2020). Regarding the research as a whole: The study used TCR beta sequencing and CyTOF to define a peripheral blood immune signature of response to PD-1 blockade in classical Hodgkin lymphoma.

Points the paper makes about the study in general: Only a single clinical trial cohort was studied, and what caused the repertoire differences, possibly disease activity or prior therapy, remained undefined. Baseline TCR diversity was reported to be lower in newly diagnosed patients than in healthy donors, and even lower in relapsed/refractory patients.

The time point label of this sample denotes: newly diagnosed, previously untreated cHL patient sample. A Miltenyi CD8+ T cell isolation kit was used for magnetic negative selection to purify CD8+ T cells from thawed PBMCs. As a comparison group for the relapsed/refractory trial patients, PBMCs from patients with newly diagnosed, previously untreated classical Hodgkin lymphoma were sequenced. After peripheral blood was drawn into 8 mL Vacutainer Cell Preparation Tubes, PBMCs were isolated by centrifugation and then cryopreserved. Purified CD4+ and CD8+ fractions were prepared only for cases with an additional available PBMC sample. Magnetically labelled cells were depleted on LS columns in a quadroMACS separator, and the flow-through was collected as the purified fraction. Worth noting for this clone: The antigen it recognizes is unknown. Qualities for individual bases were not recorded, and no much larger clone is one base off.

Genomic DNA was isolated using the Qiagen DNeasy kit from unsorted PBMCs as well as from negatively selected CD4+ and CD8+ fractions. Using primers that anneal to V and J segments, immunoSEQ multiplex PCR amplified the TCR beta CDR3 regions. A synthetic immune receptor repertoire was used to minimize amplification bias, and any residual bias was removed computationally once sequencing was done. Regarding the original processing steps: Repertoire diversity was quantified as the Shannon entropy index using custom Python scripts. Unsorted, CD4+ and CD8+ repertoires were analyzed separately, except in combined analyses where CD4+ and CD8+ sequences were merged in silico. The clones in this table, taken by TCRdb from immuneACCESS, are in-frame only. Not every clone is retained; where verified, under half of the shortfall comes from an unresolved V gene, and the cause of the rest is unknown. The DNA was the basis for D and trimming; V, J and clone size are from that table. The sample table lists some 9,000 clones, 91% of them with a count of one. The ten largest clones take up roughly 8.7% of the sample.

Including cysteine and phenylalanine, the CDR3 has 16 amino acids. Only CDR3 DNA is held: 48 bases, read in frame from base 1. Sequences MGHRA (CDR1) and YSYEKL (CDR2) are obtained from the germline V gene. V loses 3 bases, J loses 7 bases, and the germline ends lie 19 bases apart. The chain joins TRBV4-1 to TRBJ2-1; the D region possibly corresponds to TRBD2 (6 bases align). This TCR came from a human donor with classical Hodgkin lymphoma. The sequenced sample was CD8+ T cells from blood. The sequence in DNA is TGCGCCAGCAGCCACGTTACCGGGACGGGAGAGAATGAGCAGTTCTTC. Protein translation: CASSHVTGTGENEQFF.